This is a list of T cell receptor beta chains from one sample in a study of Graves' ophthalmopathy and Graves' hyperthyroidism. TCRdb reprocessed the multiplex PCR reads via MiXCR and lists one record per CDR3 protein. The sample yields approximately 500,000 distinct CDR3 sequences, approximately 14% seen once. The sequencing input was blood. These TCRs come from a woman aged 30 to 39 with Graves' ophthalmopathy. Both conserved end residues are part of each CDR3. The D gene is left open where the match is weak. Not every row has a clone size; where given, it reads once, few, many or a size class.

j_call,clone_size,cdr3_length,v_call,d_call,cdr3_nt,cdr3_aa
TRBJ2-7,once,16,TRBV20-1,TRBD2,TGCAGTGCTAGCCTTGGGACTAGCGGGTTTTCCTACGAGCAGTACTTC,CSASLGTSGFSYEQYF
TRBJ2-5,many,13,TRBV20-1,TRBD1,TGCAGTGCTCCTAACAGGGGATTGGAGACCCAGTACTTC,CSAPNRGLETQYF
TRBJ1-5,many,13,TRBV27,-,TGTGCCAGCGGGACGGGGGGCAATCAGCCCCAGCATTTT,CASGTGGNQPQHF
TRBJ2-7,many,15,TRBV19,-,TGTGCCAGTAGTATACGAGGACAGCAGTCATACGAGCAGTACTTC,CASSIRGQQSYEQYF
TRBJ2-2,-,12,TRBV25-1,-,TGTGCCAGCAGTGGGGCGAGCGGGGAGCTGTTTTTT,CASSGASGELFF
TRBJ2-7,many,13,TRBV6-5,-,TGTGCCAGCAGTTACTCAGGCATCGACGAGCAGTACTTC,CASSYSGIDEQYF
TRBJ2-7,few,14,TRBV10-2,-,TGCGCCAGCAGTGAGTCTGGGGTTAGCTACGAGCAGTACTTC,CASSESGVSYEQYF
TRBJ2-1,-,14,TRBV2,-,TGTGCCAGTGGGCCCATAAGGTCCTACAATGAGCAGTTCTTC,CASGPIRSYNEQFF
TRBJ2-7,few,15,TRBV6-1,TRBD1,TGTGCCAGCAGACCCGGGACAGTTCTATCCTACGAGCAGTACTTC,CASRPGTVLSYEQYF
TRBJ2-7,few,15,TRBV6-5,-,TGTGCCAGCAGTTACTCTAGCCATTACCGCTACGAGCAGTACTTC,CASSYSSHYRYEQYF
TRBJ2-7,many,13,TRBV5-1,TRBD1,TGTGCCAGCAGCTTAGGGGGCGGATACGAGCAGTACTTC,CASSLGGGYEQYF
TRBJ2-7,many,12,TRBV6-5,-,TGTGCCAGCAACGACGACTCCTACGAGCAGTACTTC,CASNDDSYEQYF
TRBJ2-1,many,13,TRBV12-5,-,TGTGCTACCATAGCCGGAGATAGGAATGAGCAGTTCTTC,CATIAGDRNEQFF
TRBJ2-6,-,15,TRBV6-1,-,TGTGCCAGCAACCAACAGCATTCTGGGGCCAACGTCCTGACTTTC,CASNQQHSGANVLTF
TRBJ1-5,many,14,TRBV20-1,-,TGCAGTGCGGGTGGTATTCATAGCAATCAGCCCCAGCATTTT,CSAGGIHSNQPQHF
TRBJ2-5,few,12,TRBV14,-,TGTGCCAGCAGCCAGGAAACAGAGACCCAGTACTTC,CASSQETETQYF
TRBJ2-7,few,16,TRBV4-1,TRBD2,TGCGCCAGCAGCCAGCCCGGGACTAGCGGGGTATACGAGCAGTACTTC,CASSQPGTSGVYEQYF
TRBJ2-5,-,15,TRBV7-9,TRBD1,TGTGCCAGCAGCTTCTCCGGGACAGGGCAAGAGACCCAGTACTTC,CASSFSGTGQETQYF
TRBJ2-7,many,14,TRBV2,TRBD2,TGTGCCAGCAGTGAATCCCCGACTAGCACCGAGCAGTACTTC,CASSESPTSTEQYF
TRBJ1-2,-,13,TRBV2,-,TGTGCCAGCAGTGAAGCGCTTCAGGGGAGCTACACCTTC,CASSEALQGSYTF
TRBJ1-5,many,15,TRBV20-1,TRBD1,TGCAGTGCCCGACGTCAGGGGACAGGCAATCAGCCCCAGCATTTT,CSARRQGTGNQPQHF
TRBJ2-7,many,12,TRBV6-5,-,TGTGCCAGCGGCAGGGCCAACTACGAGCAGTACTTC,CASGRANYEQYF
TRBJ1-2,many,13,TRBV6-5,-,TGTGCCAGCAGTTTCGGGACCTATTATGGCTACACCTTC,CASSFGTYYGYTF